The rows below give T cell receptor beta chains drawn from one sample of a study of cytomegalovirus exposure and HLA in healthy donors. TCRdb's copy holds only in-frame clones and misses some; the assay was immunoSEQ multiplex PCR. The sample gives about 140,000 clones, approximately 82% of which show up once; roughly 29% is in the top ten. The sample taken for sequencing was PBMCs. These receptors were taken from a man aged 25-40 years in good health and CMV-seropositive. CDR3s include the opening cysteine and the closing phenylalanine or tryptophan. A D gene is named only where the DNA matches it firmly. Size values are once, few and many counts, or a class for expanded clones, and some rows have none.

cdr3_nt: TGCGCCAGCAGCCAAGAAGTCTGGAGACTAGCGGTTTCCAATGAGCAGTTCTTC; cdr3_aa: CASSQEVWRLAVSNEQFF; j_call: TRBJ2-1; clone_size: NA; v_call: TRBV4-1; d_call: TRBD2
cdr3_nt: TGTGCCAGCACCCCGACAGGGCAAGAGACCCAGTACTTC; cdr3_aa: CASTPTGQETQYF; j_call: TRBJ2-5; clone_size: few; v_call: TRBV6-5; d_call: TRBD1
cdr3_nt: TGTGCCAGCAGCTTGGACAGCAATGAGCAGTTCTTC; cdr3_aa: CASSLDSNEQFF; j_call: TRBJ2-1; clone_size: NA; v_call: TRBV5-4; d_call: NA
cdr3_nt: TGCGCCAGCAGCTGGGGACTAGGAACAAACTCCTACGAGCAGTACTTC; cdr3_aa: CASSWGLGTNSYEQYF; j_call: TRBJ2-7; clone_size: NA; v_call: TRBV5-1; d_call: TRBD2
cdr3_nt: TGTGCCAGCAGCTTAGGGGCAGGGGGGACCTACGAGCAGTACTTC; cdr3_aa: CASSLGAGGTYEQYF; j_call: TRBJ2-7; clone_size: NA; v_call: TRBV7-8; d_call: NA
cdr3_nt: TGTGCCAGCAGCCCCGGGACCTACAATGAGCAGTTCTTC; cdr3_aa: CASSPGTYNEQFF; j_call: TRBJ2-1; clone_size: few; v_call: TRBV7-3; d_call: NA
cdr3_nt: TGTGCCAGCAGCTTGGGCAGGGGGACCACCGGGGAGCTGTTTTTT; cdr3_aa: CASSLGRGTTGELFF; j_call: TRBJ2-2; clone_size: NA; v_call: TRBV5-6; d_call: TRBD1
cdr3_nt: TGTGCCAGCAGCTTAACGCTCGGTAGCGGGACCTACAATGAGCAGTTCTTC; cdr3_aa: CASSLTLGSGTYNEQFF; j_call: TRBJ2-1; clone_size: NA; v_call: TRBV7-3; d_call: TRBD2
cdr3_nt: TGTGCCAGCAGTCAGGACGGACAGTACAACGATGGCTACACCTTC; cdr3_aa: CASSQDGQYNDGYTF; j_call: TRBJ1-2; clone_size: few; v_call: TRBV5-5; d_call: NA
cdr3_nt: TGCGCCAGGACAGGGGATCAGCCCCAGCATTTT; cdr3_aa: CARTGDQPQHF; j_call: TRBJ1-5; clone_size: few; v_call: TRBV10-1; d_call: TRBD1
cdr3_nt: TGCGCCAGCAGCTTGTCAGGGGTGGACACTGAAGCTTTCTTT; cdr3_aa: CASSLSGVDTEAFF; j_call: TRBJ1-1; clone_size: NA; v_call: TRBV5-1; d_call: NA
cdr3_nt: TGTGCCAGCAGCCGCGCAGGGTATGGCTACACCTTC; cdr3_aa: CASSRAGYGYTF; j_call: TRBJ1-2; clone_size: once; v_call: TRBV5-4; d_call: NA
cdr3_nt: TGTGCCAGTAGTATAGGCCGGAACGCCCGCGGAGAGACCCAGTACTTC; cdr3_aa: CASSIGRNARGETQYF; j_call: TRBJ2-5; clone_size: NA; v_call: TRBV19; d_call: NA
cdr3_nt: TGCAGCGTTGAACGCGGGGATAACTATGGCTACACCTTC; cdr3_aa: CSVERGDNYGYTF; j_call: TRBJ1-2; clone_size: NA; v_call: TRBV29-1; d_call: NA
cdr3_nt: TGTGCCACCAGCAGGTACAGGGTCCCTTCCTACGAGCAGTACTTC; cdr3_aa: CATSRYRVPSYEQYF; j_call: TRBJ2-7; clone_size: NA; v_call: TRBV15; d_call: NA
cdr3_nt: TGTGCCAGCAGCAAAACTGCGGGGCCCAGCTACAATGAGCAGTTCTTC; cdr3_aa: CASSKTAGPSYNEQFF; j_call: TRBJ2-1; clone_size: NA; v_call: TRBV7-9; d_call: NA
cdr3_nt: TGTGCCAGCAGCGTGGGTGACACTGCGATCGGCTACACCTTC; cdr3_aa: CASSVGDTAIGYTF; j_call: TRBJ1-2; clone_size: NA; v_call: TRBV9; d_call: NA
cdr3_nt: TGTGCCAGCAGCCCCTCCGGTGGGCGTCCGGGGGGGCACAATGAGCAGTTCTTC; cdr3_aa: CASSPSGGRPGGHNEQFF; j_call: TRBJ2-1; clone_size: NA; v_call: TRBV5-6; d_call: TRBD2
cdr3_nt: TGTGCTAGTGGTTTGGGGACAGGGAACCACGAGCAGTACTTC; cdr3_aa: CASGLGTGNHEQYF; j_call: TRBJ2-7; clone_size: once; v_call: TRBV12-5; d_call: TRBD1
cdr3_nt: TGTGCCAGCTCACCCGCCGCCGGGACAGGGGGCTACGAGCAGTACTTC; cdr3_aa: CASSPAAGTGGYEQYF; j_call: TRBJ2-7; clone_size: few; v_call: TRBV18; d_call: TRBD1
cdr3_nt: TGTGCCAGCAGACAAACAGGGGGAAGCAATCAGCCCCAGCATTTT; cdr3_aa: CASRQTGGSNQPQHF; j_call: TRBJ1-5; clone_size: NA; v_call: TRBV6-5; d_call: TRBD1
cdr3_nt: TGTGCCAGCAGTCGTGACAGGGATGTCTACGAGCAGTACTTC; cdr3_aa: CASSRDRDVYEQYF; j_call: TRBJ2-7; clone_size: once; v_call: TRBV2; d_call: TRBD1
cdr3_nt: TGCGCCAGCAGTGAAGGGGGAAGTTCACCCCTCCACTTT; cdr3_aa: CASSEGGSSPLHF; j_call: TRBJ1-6; clone_size: NA; v_call: TRBV10-1; d_call: NA
cdr3_nt: TGCGCCAGCAGCTACGGAGATACGCAGTATTTT; cdr3_aa: CASSYGDTQYF; j_call: TRBJ2-3; clone_size: NA; v_call: TRBV5-1; d_call: NA
cdr3_nt: TGTGCCACCAGCAGAGAGGTACAGGGCTCCTATGGCTACACCTTC; cdr3_aa: CATSREVQGSYGYTF; j_call: TRBJ1-2; clone_size: NA; v_call: TRBV15; d_call: NA
cdr3_nt: TGTGCTAGTGGTTATGTGGGCGGGACCGGCCGGAGTGCTTTCTTT; cdr3_aa: CASGYVGGTGRSAFF; j_call: TRBJ1-1; clone_size: NA; v_call: TRBV12-5; d_call: NA
cdr3_nt: TGTGCCAGCAGCTTATTGTCCAGCGGGAGGAGGGGCGATGAGCAGTTCTTC; cdr3_aa: CASSLLSSGRRGDEQFF; j_call: TRBJ2-1; clone_size: NA; v_call: TRBV7-6; d_call: TRBD2
cdr3_nt: TGTGCCAGCAGCCAAGGGCAGGGGGCTGGAGAGACCCAGTACTTC; cdr3_aa: CASSQGQGAGETQYF; j_call: TRBJ2-5; clone_size: NA; v_call: TRBV14; d_call: TRBD1
cdr3_nt: TGTGCCAGCAGCTCGGACAGGGGTAACACCGGGGAGCTGTTTTTT; cdr3_aa: CASSSDRGNTGELFF; j_call: TRBJ2-2; clone_size: NA; v_call: TRBV5-6; d_call: TRBD1
cdr3_nt: TGCGCCAGCAGCCAAGATCTGGCAGGGGGCACTGAAGCTTTCTTT; cdr3_aa: CASSQDLAGGTEAFF; j_call: TRBJ1-1; clone_size: NA; v_call: TRBV4-3; d_call: TRBD1
cdr3_nt: TGTGCCAGCAGTCCAGGGAATTCCGGAAACACCATATATTTT; cdr3_aa: CASSPGNSGNTIYF; j_call: TRBJ1-3; clone_size: NA; v_call: TRBV6-1; d_call: NA
cdr3_nt: TGTGCCAGCAGTCCTGGACAGACCGAAAGCACTGAAGCTTTCTTT; cdr3_aa: CASSPGQTESTEAFF; j_call: TRBJ1-1; clone_size: NA; v_call: TRBV2; d_call: NA
cdr3_nt: TGTGCCATCAGTCCAGACAGAGATAACTATGGCTACACCTTC; cdr3_aa: CAISPDRDNYGYTF; j_call: TRBJ1-2; clone_size: NA; v_call: TRBV10-3; d_call: NA
cdr3_nt: TGTGCCAGCAGTGAAAGGCTAGCGGGAGGCGGCTCCTACGAGCAGTACTTC; cdr3_aa: CASSERLAGGGSYEQYF; j_call: TRBJ2-7; clone_size: NA; v_call: TRBV2; d_call: TRBD2
cdr3_nt: TGCGCCAGCAGCTTGGCCGGGGTGGAGAGAGGAAACACCATATATTTT; cdr3_aa: CASSLAGVERGNTIYF; j_call: TRBJ1-3; clone_size: NA; v_call: TRBV5-1; d_call: NA
cdr3_nt: TGCGCCAGCAATGGGACTAGCGGCACAGATACGCAGTATTTT; cdr3_aa: CASNGTSGTDTQYF; j_call: TRBJ2-3; clone_size: NA; v_call: TRBV10-2; d_call: TRBD2
cdr3_nt: TGTGCCAGCAGCTCCGGGACTAGCGGGGGGAATGAGCAGTTCTTC; cdr3_aa: CASSSGTSGGNEQFF; j_call: TRBJ2-1; clone_size: NA; v_call: TRBV9; d_call: TRBD2
cdr3_nt: TGTGCCAGCAGCCCTCGGACAGAGGTCACTGAAGCTTTCTTT; cdr3_aa: CASSPRTEVTEAFF; j_call: TRBJ1-1; clone_size: NA; v_call: TRBV9; d_call: NA
cdr3_nt: TGCGCCAGCAGCCCGCTCACAGGGGGCTTAGCTCAAGAGACCCAGTACTTC; cdr3_aa: CASSPLTGGLAQETQYF; j_call: TRBJ2-5; clone_size: NA; v_call: TRBV4-1; d_call: TRBD1
cdr3_nt: TGCAGCGTTGGGGCAGACAGGGGAAGTTATGGCTACACCTTC; cdr3_aa: CSVGADRGSYGYTF; j_call: TRBJ1-2; clone_size: NA; v_call: TRBV29-1; d_call: TRBD1
cdr3_nt: TGCGCCAGCAGCCAAGATCTTACTACATATGAAAAACTGTTTTTT; cdr3_aa: CASSQDLTTYEKLFF; j_call: TRBJ1-4; clone_size: NA; v_call: TRBV4-3; d_call: NA
cdr3_nt: TGTGCCAGCAGTGGCTACGATGAGCAGTTCTTC; cdr3_aa: CASSGYDEQFF; j_call: TRBJ2-1; clone_size: NA; v_call: TRBV2; d_call: NA